These T cell receptor beta chains were read from a single sample in a study of T-cell memory formation after mild COVID-19. TCRdb reanalysed the 5' RACE reads using MiXCR and keeps one entry per CDR3 protein. The sample lists 120,000 to 150,000 distinct CDR3 sequences, approximately 6% occurring once. The sample comprised PBMCs or a T cell subset sorted from them (not recorded which). These receptors were obtained from an adult woman who had mild COVID-19 (a few samples of this study predate the infection). Cell type and time point are not known. CDR3s include the opening cysteine and the closing phenylalanine or tryptophan. A D gene is named only where the DNA matches it firmly. Only some rows state a clone size, as once, few, many or a class for expanded clones.

d_call j_call clone_size v_call cdr3_aa cdr3_nt
TRBD1 TRBJ2-7 few TRBV9 CASSEGQGLYEQYF TGTGCCAGCAGCGAGGGACAGGGGCTCTACGAGCAGTACTTC
- TRBJ1-2 many TRBV7-8 CASSITGLEGYTF TGTGCCAGCAGCATTACCGGGCTGGAGGGCTACACCTTC
- TRBJ1-5 few TRBV18 CASSQQLSNQPQHF TGTGCCAGCTCACAGCAGCTAAGCAATCAGCCCCAGCATTTT
- TRBJ2-1 - TRBV29-1 CSVGAGGSYNEQFF TGCAGCGTTGGGGCAGGGGGGTCCTACAATGAGCAGTTCTTC
TRBD1 TRBJ1-2 - TRBV20-1 CSATTDRVNYGYTF TGCAGTGCCACTACGGACAGGGTCAACTATGGCTACACCTTC
- TRBJ2-1 few TRBV5-1 CASSAGLLGPDPNEQFF TGCGCCAGCAGCGCGGGTTTACTCGGACCAGACCCCAATGAGCAGTTCTTC
- TRBJ2-7 many TRBV19 CASSMSRANYEQYF TGTGCCAGTAGTATGAGCAGGGCCAACTACGAGCAGTACTTC
- TRBJ1-6 - TRBV11-3 CASSRAGSGSPLHF TGTGCCAGCAGCCGCGCGGGCTCCGGTTCACCCCTCCACTTT
TRBD1 TRBJ1-3 few TRBV2 CASSYRQGASGNTIYF TGTGCCAGCAGTTATAGACAGGGGGCCTCTGGAAACACCATATATTTT
- TRBJ1-4 few TRBV25-1 CASSSGGTEKLFF TGTGCCAGCAGTAGTGGGGGGACGGAAAAACTGTTTTTT
TRBD2 TRBJ2-3 - TRBV9 CASSVVAGGYTDTQYF TGTGCCAGCAGCGTAGTAGCGGGGGGTTACACAGATACGCAGTATTTT
TRBD2 TRBJ2-2 many TRBV12-3/TRBV12-4 CASSLGLVGTGELFF TGTGCCAGCAGCCTGGGACTAGTCGGAACCGGGGAGCTGTTTTTT
- TRBJ1-6 many TRBV7-6 CASSPPPLPYNSPLHF TGTGCCAGCAGCCCGCCGCCACTTCCCTATAATTCACCCCTCCACTTT
TRBD1 TRBJ2-6 - TRBV5-1 CASSSDRGFGSGANVLTF TGCGCCAGCAGCTCAGACAGGGGTTTCGGCTCTGGGGCCAACGTCCTGACTTTC
- TRBJ2-1 - TRBV9 CASSVQGVDEQFF TGTGCCAGCAGCGTCCAGGGTGTAGACGAGCAGTTCTTC
- TRBJ2-3 many TRBV7-8 CASSLATLATTDTQYF TGTGCCAGCAGCTTAGCGACTCTAGCGACCACAGATACGCAGTATTTT
TRBD1 TRBJ2-3 many TRBV12-3/TRBV12-4 CASSRQGFTDTQYF TGTGCCAGCAGCAGACAGGGATTCACAGATACGCAGTATTTT
- TRBJ2-1 few TRBV15 CATSRGQEVSYNEQFF TGTGCCACCAGCAGAGGACAGGAGGTATCCTACAATGAGCAGTTCTTC
- TRBJ1-1 - TRBV3-1 CASSQRSWDTEAFF TGTGCCAGCAGCCAACGGTCCTGGGACACTGAAGCTTTCTTT
- TRBJ1-5 many TRBV5-5 CASSLMGDQPQHF TGTGCCAGCAGCCTGATGGGGGATCAGCCCCAGCATTTT
- TRBJ1-1 many TRBV5-1 CASSLDRSDTEAFF TGCGCCAGCAGCTTGGACAGGTCGGACACTGAAGCTTTCTTT
- TRBJ2-3 few TRBV6-5 CASRLGRDTRSTDTQYF TGTGCCAGCAGATTAGGCCGGGACACCAGAAGCACAGATACGCAGTATTTT
TRBD2 TRBJ2-3 many TRBV7-9 CASRSMSGRGTDTQYF TGTGCCAGCAGATCGATGAGCGGGAGGGGCACAGATACGCAGTATTTT
TRBD1 TRBJ2-4 many TRBV7-8 CASSPIPDRALAKNIQYF TGTGCCAGCAGCCCAATCCCCGACAGGGCACTCGCCAAAAACATTCAGTACTTC
TRBD1 TRBJ2-7 - TRBV6-5 CASSPGQEFWQYF TGTGCCAGCAGTCCGGGACAGGAATTTTGGCAGTACTTC
TRBD2 TRBJ2-3 many TRBV20-1 CSALTGLGGADTQYF TGCAGTGCCCTCACGGGACTAGGCGGGGCGGATACGCAGTATTTT
TRBD1 TRBJ1-1 few TRBV5-1 CASSPGQGKEAFF TGCGCCAGCAGCCCTGGACAGGGGAAAGAAGCTTTCTTT
TRBD2 TRBJ2-7 few TRBV4-1 CASSQEKAGGAYEQYF TGCGCCAGCAGCCAAGAGAAAGCTGGGGGGGCCTACGAGCAGTACTTC
- TRBJ1-2 - TRBV6-2/TRBV6-3 CASSQTVFGYTF TGTGCCAGCAGTCAGACAGTGTTTGGCTACACCTTC
- TRBJ2-5 - TRBV9 CASSVQSGYHETQYF TGTGCCAGCAGCGTACAGAGCGGGTACCACGAGACCCAGTACTTC
- TRBJ1-1 few TRBV5-1 CASSPTGLMNTEAFF TGCGCCAGCAGCCCAACAGGTTTAATGAACACTGAAGCTTTCTTT
TRBD2 TRBJ2-1 - TRBV20-1 CSASGGHNEQFF TGCAGTGCCTCGGGGGGGCACAATGAGCAGTTCTTC
TRBD1 TRBJ2-2 few TRBV5-1 CASSLRDRGFGELFF TGCGCCAGCAGCTTGCGGGACAGGGGATTCGGGGAGCTGTTTTTT
- TRBJ1-1 few TRBV5-5 CASSLEQNRPPEAFF TGTGCCAGCAGCTTGGAACAGAACAGGCCTCCTGAAGCTTTCTTT
TRBD1 TRBJ2-5 few TRBV19 CASSQRRQGLKETQYF TGTGCCAGTAGCCAAAGGCGACAGGGGCTGAAGGAGACCCAGTACTTC
- TRBJ1-5 - TRBV12-3/TRBV12-4 CASTPNWGSPQHF TGTGCCAGCACCCCAAATTGGGGATCGCCCCAGCATTTT
TRBD1 TRBJ2-7 many TRBV3-1 CASSRSDRGTYEQYF TGTGCCAGCAGCCGTTCCGACAGGGGGACCTACGAGCAGTACTTC
TRBD2 TRBJ2-1 many TRBV10-3 CAISGGLAGHEQFF TGTGCCATCAGTGGGGGACTAGCGGGTCATGAGCAGTTCTTC
- TRBJ2-5 many TRBV20-1 CSARMGREETQYF TGCAGTGCTAGGATGGGCAGGGAGGAGACCCAGTACTTC
- TRBJ2-3 few TRBV5-5 CASSLFVGALDTQYF TGTGCCAGCAGCTTGTTTGTGGGGGCTCTGGATACGCAGTATTTT
- TRBJ2-5 - TRBV19 CASRGGRYQETQYF TGTGCCAGTAGGGGCGGGCGGTACCAAGAGACCCAGTACTTC
TRBD2 TRBJ2-7 many TRBV6-5 CASRETSGSSPQYF TGTGCCAGCAGGGAGACTAGCGGGAGTTCTCCCCAGTACTTC
TRBD2 TRBJ2-3 many TRBV5-1 CASSLDLAGGADTQYF TGCGCCAGCAGCTTGGATCTCGCGGGAGGCGCAGATACGCAGTATTTT
TRBD1 TRBJ2-3 - TRBV18 CASSPSTGTSRGDTQYF TGTGCCAGCTCACCCTCGACAGGGACCTCTAGGGGAGATACGCAGTATTTT
- TRBJ1-1 - TRBV7-8 CASSSREGITEAFF TGTGCCAGCAGCTCCCGTGAAGGGATCACTGAAGCTTTCTTT
TRBD1 TRBJ1-6 many TRBV5-1 CASSLVTGTAYNSPLHF TGCGCCAGCAGCTTGGTGACCGGGACAGCGTATAATTCACCCCTCCACTTT
- TRBJ1-5 - TRBV7-2 CASSLNRALNQPQHF TGTGCCAGCAGCTTAAACAGGGCCCTCAATCAGCCCCAGCATTTT
- TRBJ1-3 many TRBV20-1 CSARDLSYSGNTIYF TGCAGTGCTAGAGATCTAAGTTACTCTGGAAACACCATATATTTT
- TRBJ1-2 few TRBV5-1 CASSLTYINYGYTF TGCGCCAGCAGCTTGACCTACATTAACTATGGCTACACCTTC
- TRBJ1-4 few TRBV7-9 CASSLEARFRGDRREKLFF TGTGCCAGCAGCTTGGAGGCCCGGTTCAGGGGCGACAGAAGGGAAAAACTGTTTTTT
- TRBJ2-5 - TRBV7-9 CASELQETQYF TGTGCCAGCGAGTTGCAAGAGACCCAGTACTTC
TRBD1 TRBJ1-3 few TRBV19 CASRRQGIVLSGNTIYF TGTGCCAGCCGACGACAGGGCATAGTACTTTCTGGAAACACCATATATTTT
TRBD1 TRBJ2-5 - TRBV30 CAWARDRVQETQYF TGTGCCTGGGCCCGGGACAGGGTTCAAGAGACCCAGTACTTC